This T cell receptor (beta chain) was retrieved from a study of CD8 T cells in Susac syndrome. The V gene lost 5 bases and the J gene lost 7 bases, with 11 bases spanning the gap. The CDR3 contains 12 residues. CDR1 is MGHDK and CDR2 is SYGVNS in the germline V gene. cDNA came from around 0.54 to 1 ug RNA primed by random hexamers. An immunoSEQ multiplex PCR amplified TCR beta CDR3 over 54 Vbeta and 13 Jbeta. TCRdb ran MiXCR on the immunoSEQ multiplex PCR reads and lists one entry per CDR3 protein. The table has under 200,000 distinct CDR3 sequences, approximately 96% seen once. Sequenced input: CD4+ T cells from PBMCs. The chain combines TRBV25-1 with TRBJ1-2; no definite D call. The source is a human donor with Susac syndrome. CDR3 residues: CASSRGGIGYTF. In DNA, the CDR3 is TGTGCCAGCAGTCGGGGAGGGATTGGCTACACCTTC.